The rows below give T cell receptor beta chains drawn from one sample of a study of CD4 T cells in relation to SARS-CoV-2 and coronaviruses. TCRdb's table, derived via immunoSEQ multiplex PCR, lists solely in-frame clones and lacks some. The sample yields about 70,000 clones, 75% to 90% seen once. The sample comprised memory CD4+ T cells from PBMCs. The receptors originated from a human donor in good health. Each CDR3 is given with its conserved first and last residue. D genes are given only for firm matches. A clone size is listed for some rows: how often the clone was seen (once, few, many), or a class if it is expanded.

v_gene	abundance	j_gene	d_gene	CDR3nt	CDR3aa
TRBV2	NA	TRBJ2-1	TRBD2	TGTGCCAGCAGTCTTAGCGGGAGGGCCTACAATGAGCAGTTCTTC	CASSLSGRAYNEQFF
TRBV7-3	NA	TRBJ2-2	TRBD2	TGTGCCAGCAGCTTAGGACTAGCGGGGGGGCGGATCACCGGGGAGCTGTTTTTT	CASSLGLAGGRITGELFF
TRBV3-1/TRBV3-2	NA	TRBJ2-3	TRBD2	TGTGCCAGCAGCCTCGTACCGGGACTAGCAGATACGCAGTATTTT	CASSLVPGLADTQYF
TRBV11-2	NA	TRBJ1-1	NA	TGTGCCAGCAGCTTGTCGTCGCCAATCCCTCGGGAAGCTTTCTTT	CASSLSSPIPREAFF
TRBV5-4	NA	TRBJ1-1	NA	TGTGCCAGCAGCCCGGGACGGTTGAACACTGAAGCTTTCTTT	CASSPGRLNTEAFF
TRBV18	NA	TRBJ1-1	NA	TGTGCCAGCTCACCACGGCGAGAGCGGGGGAGCACTGAAGCTTTCTTT	CASSPRRERGSTEAFF
TRBV27	NA	TRBJ2-2	NA	TGTGCCAGCAGACAGGCGAACACCGGGGAGCTGTTTTTT	CASRQANTGELFF
TRBV18	few	TRBJ1-3	NA	TGTGCCAGCTCACCATCCTCTGGAAACACCATATATTTT	CASSPSSGNTIYF
TRBV9	NA	TRBJ2-1	TRBD2	TGTGCCAGCAGCGTAGGGCTAGCGGGACACAATGAGCAGTTCTTC	CASSVGLAGHNEQFF
TRBV12-3/TRBV12-4	NA	TRBJ2-7	NA	TGTGCCAGCAGGAGGACTCAAACCTACGAGCAGTACTTC	CASRRTQTYEQYF
TRBV2	NA	TRBJ1-1	NA	TGTGCCAGCAGTGAAAGGGGGACGGGACTAGGGGCTTTCTTT	CASSERGTGLGAFF
TRBV5-4	NA	TRBJ2-5	NA	TGTGCCAGCAGCTTGGGAAGTGAGACCCAGTACTTC	CASSLGSETQYF
TRBV15	NA	TRBJ2-7	NA	TGTGCCACCAGCGCCCAGGGACGAGGCGAGCAGTACTTC	CATSAQGRGEQYF
TRBV12-3/TRBV12-4	NA	TRBJ1-5	NA	TGTGCCAGCAGTTTAATGCGGGGTCAGCCCCAGCATTTT	CASSLMRGQPQHF
TRBV29-1	NA	TRBJ2-3	NA	TGCAGCGTTGGAGGTACCGGGGATACGCAGTATTTT	CSVGGTGDTQYF
TRBV5-1	once	TRBJ2-1	NA	TGCGCCAGCAGCTTAATAATGGGGAATGAGCAGTTCTTC	CASSLIMGNEQFF
TRBV30	NA	TRBJ1-6	TRBD1	TGTGCCTGGAGTCCAAAAGGACAGGGCCCTTCGAATTCACCCCTCCACTTT	CAWSPKGQGPSNSPLHF
TRBV15	NA	TRBJ1-5	NA	TGTGCCACCAGCAGAGATCCGGATCAGCCCCAGCATTTT	CATSRDPDQPQHF
TRBV6-5	NA	TRBJ1-4	NA	TGTGCCAGCAGTTACGGAGGGGAGGGGAAACTGTTTTTT	CASSYGGEGKLFF
TRBV5-4	NA	TRBJ1-6	TRBD1	TGTGCCAGCAGCTTACAGGGGAGTGGATCACCCCTCCACTTT	CASSLQGSGSPLHF
TRBV5-1	NA	TRBJ2-6	TRBD1	TGCGCCAGCAGCAACGCCGGGACAGCCTCTGGGGCCAACGTCCTGACTTTC	CASSNAGTASGANVLTF
TRBV7-9	medium-sized	TRBJ2-3	TRBD1	TGTGCCAGCAGCGCGACCTGGACAGGCAGCACAGATACGCAGTATTTT	CASSATWTGSTDTQYF
TRBV7-3	NA	TRBJ2-1	NA	TGTGCCAGCAGCTTGGCTACCTACAATGAGCAGTTCTTC	CASSLATYNEQFF
TRBV28	NA	TRBJ1-3	NA	TGTGCCAGCAGTTTCGCGGCCGCTGGAAACACCATATATTTT	CASSFAAAGNTIYF
TRBV7-8	NA	TRBJ1-1	TRBD1	TGTGCCAGCAGCACCCAGGGGGCGTACACTGAAGCTTTCTTT	CASSTQGAYTEAFF
TRBV2	NA	TRBJ2-5	NA	TGTGCCAGCAGCACAAGCAATGGAGGAGGGACCCAGTACTTC	CASSTSNGGGTQYF
TRBV10-3	NA	TRBJ1-3	NA	TGTGCCATCAGTGGGGGGGGACTCTCTGGAAACACCATATATTTT	CAISGGGLSGNTIYF
TRBV27	NA	TRBJ1-2	TRBD1	TGTGCCAGCAGTACACCCGGGACAGGGGGCTTTGGCTACACCTTC	CASSTPGTGGFGYTF
TRBV6-2/TRBV6-3	few	TRBJ1-5	NA	TGTGCCAGCAGTAGAGGTCTGGGTGGGGCCTCGGGGCAGCCCCAGCATTTT	CASSRGLGGASGQPQHF
TRBV6-5	NA	TRBJ1-1	NA	TGTGCCAGCAGTTGGGCAGCCTCGAACACTGAAGCTTTCTTT	CASSWAASNTEAFF
TRBV5-1	NA	TRBJ2-2	TRBD1	TGCGCCAGCAGCTTCCAGACAGGGTATACCGGGGAGCTGTTTTTT	CASSFQTGYTGELFF
TRBV7-3	NA	TRBJ2-2	NA	TGTGCCAGCAGCTTAACCCTCGGCGGGGCCGGGGAGCTGTTTTTT	CASSLTLGGAGELFF
TRBV5-1	NA	TRBJ2-1	NA	TGCGCCAGCAGCGAACCGAGCTACAATGAGCAGTTCTTC	CASSEPSYNEQFF
TRBV18	once	TRBJ1-5	NA	TGTGCCAGCTCAGGGTTAACGGGGGATCAGCCCCAGCATTTT	CASSGLTGDQPQHF